This T cell receptor beta chain was sequenced for a study of cytomegalovirus exposure and HLA in healthy donors. PCR primers comprised 60 Vbeta and 13 Jbeta primers. Libraries were prepared by immunoSEQ multiplex PCR; TCRdb keeps only in-frame clonotypes and omits some of them. Found here are around 85,000 clones, just under 80% of them singletons; the top ten hold about 6.8%. CDR3 length equals 15 residues. Germline CDR1 and CDR2: MNHEY and SMNVEV (reference sequence). Trimming left V 5 bases short and J 0 bases short, with 11 bases between. The source is a man aged 30 to 39 in good health and CMV-seronegative. V gene TRBV27 combines with J gene TRBJ1-5, with D maybe TRBD1 (6 bases). Material for sequencing was PBMCs. The chain's CDR3 is CASSKQGYSNQPQHF. The CDR3 DNA reads TGTGCCAGCAGTAAACAGGGTTATAGCAATCAGCCCCAGCATTTT.